Listed below are T cell receptor beta chains from one sample, sequenced in a study of cytomegalovirus exposure and HLA in healthy donors. The assay was immunoSEQ multiplex PCR, and TCRdb's table has in-frame clones only and misses some. The repertoire holds about 120,000 clones, with around 79% as singletons. Specimen: PBMCs. These receptors were collected from a woman between 25 and 40 years old in good health and CMV-seropositive. Both conserved end residues are part of each CDR3. D genes are given only for firm matches. The listing skips clone size in some rows; elsewhere it reads once, few, many or a size class.

d_gene	abundance	v_gene	j_gene	CDR3nt	CDR3aa
TRBD2	few	TRBV9	TRBJ2-5	TGTGCCAGCAGCATCAGCGGGGGAGGAGGGGAGACCCAGTACTTC	CASSISGGGGETQYF
TRBD1	NA	TRBV6-5	TRBJ2-7	TGTGCCAGCAACAGGGGGCGGTGGGAGCAGTACTTC	CASNRGRWEQYF
TRBD2	NA	TRBV9	TRBJ2-7	TGTGCCAGCAGCCCCAGCGGGGGGCCGGGGGAGCAGTACTTC	CASSPSGGPGEQYF
NA	NA	TRBV5-1	TRBJ2-2	TGCGCCAGCAGCTCGGCGGACTCCGGGGAGCTGTTTTTT	CASSSADSGELFF
NA	NA	TRBV29-1	TRBJ2-2	TGCAGCGCTGAACAGGGAAGGGGCACCGGGGAGCTGTTTTTT	CSAEQGRGTGELFF
NA	NA	TRBV27	TRBJ1-6	TGTGCCAGCAGTCCTCTCTCGGGGTACCTTAATTCACCCCTCCACTTT	CASSPLSGYLNSPLHF
NA	NA	TRBV9	TRBJ2-1	TGTGCCAGCAGCGGACGAGGTGGGGGCTTTGATGAGCAGTTCTTC	CASSGRGGGFDEQFF
NA	NA	TRBV18	TRBJ1-2	TGTGCCAGCTCACCACGTAACGGGGACTACACCTTC	CASSPRNGDYTF
TRBD1	NA	TRBV30	TRBJ2-3	TGTGCCTGGATCCGGGACAGGGACTCGCGCGATACGCAGTATTTT	CAWIRDRDSRDTQYF
TRBD2	few	TRBV19	TRBJ2-3	TGTGCCAGTAGTATAAAGGGCGGGGGGGAGGCTACGCAGTATTTT	CASSIKGGGEATQYF
NA	NA	TRBV4-1	TRBJ1-1	TGCGCCAGCAGCCAAGATGAGGGCATGAACACTGAAGCTTTCTTT	CASSQDEGMNTEAFF
NA	NA	TRBV13	TRBJ2-3	TGTGCCAGCAGGGCAGGGAGGTTCACAGATACGCAGTATTTT	CASRAGRFTDTQYF
NA	medium-sized	TRBV7-2	TRBJ1-6	TGTGCCAGCAGCGCCCAGGGGAGCTCCTATAATTCACCCCTCCACTTT	CASSAQGSSYNSPLHF
TRBD1	NA	TRBV15	TRBJ1-2	TGTGCCACCAGCAGAGATTTGAGGGGGCGCCTCGACTATGGCTACACCTTC	CATSRDLRGRLDYGYTF
NA	once	TRBV21-1	TRBJ2-7	NA	CASIWGQGSTYEQYF
NA	few	TRBV7-9	TRBJ1-6	TGTGCCAGCAGCTTAGCCTTATCCGTCTCCTATAATTCACCCCTCCACTTT	CASSLALSVSYNSPLHF
NA	NA	TRBV4-3	TRBJ2-6	TGCGCCAGCAGCCACGCCGCCTCGTCGGTAGCTGGGGCCAACGTCCTGACTTTC	CASSHAASSVAGANVLTF
NA	few	TRBV15	TRBJ2-7	TGTGCCACCAGCACCTCCGGGACAAAAAGGGTCGAGCAGTACTTC	CATSTSGTKRVEQYF
NA	NA	TRBV5-1	TRBJ2-7	TGCGCCAGCAGCTTGGTCCCAGGGGCCAGTCTATCTCAGCAGTACTTC	CASSLVPGASLSQQYF
NA	NA	TRBV6-4	TRBJ2-1	TGTGCCAGCAGTAAGTTCGGACAGCACAATGAGCAGTTCTTC	CASSKFGQHNEQFF
NA	NA	TRBV9	TRBJ1-3	TGTGCCAGCAGCGTAGACCCCCCCGGCGGTGGAAACACCATATATTTT	CASSVDPPGGGNTIYF
TRBD1	once	TRBV7-8	TRBJ2-7	TGTGCCAGCAGCCACACAGGGGTTGCCTACGAGCAGTACTTC	CASSHTGVAYEQYF
NA	NA	TRBV28	TRBJ1-2	TGTGCCAGCAGTTTTGCGGCTGGGAGTTACTATGGCTACACCTTC	CASSFAAGSYYGYTF
TRBD1	NA	TRBV30	TRBJ1-2	TGTGCCTGGAGTGTGGAGTACAGGGGATCCGCTGGCTACACCTTC	CAWSVEYRGSAGYTF
NA	NA	TRBV5-1	TRBJ1-2	TGCGCCAGCAGCCCCGGGGACTATGGCTACACCTTC	CASSPGDYGYTF
NA	NA	TRBV5-4	TRBJ2-5	TGTGCCAGCAGCTTACGGGTCCGGGAGACCCAGTACTTC	CASSLRVRETQYF
TRBD2	NA	TRBV6-5	TRBJ2-1	TGTGCCAGCAGTTACACGGGGGGGTCCTACAATGAGCAGTTCTTC	CASSYTGGSYNEQFF
NA	NA	TRBV7-9	TRBJ1-1	TGTTCCAGCAGCTCCCGGACACCTCCTGAAGCTTTCTTT	CSSSSRTPPEAFF
NA	NA	TRBV7-6	TRBJ2-2	TGTGCCAGCAGCAGGACACGCGCGAACACCGGGGAGCTGTTTTTT	CASSRTRANTGELFF
TRBD1	NA	TRBV7-9	TRBJ2-1	TGTGCCAGCAGCTTCACAGGGGTTTACTCCAATGAGCAGTTCTTC	CASSFTGVYSNEQFF
NA	NA	TRBV6-4	TRBJ1-5	TGTGCCAGCAGTGTCTTTCCAGGTAGCAATCAGCCCCAGCATTTT	CASSVFPGSNQPQHF
NA	NA	TRBV19	TRBJ2-1	TGTGCCAGTAGTCCCAACTTCCGTGTGAGCTCCTACAATGAGCAGTTCTTC	CASSPNFRVSSYNEQFF
NA	NA	TRBV19	TRBJ2-1	TGTGCCAGTAGTCCCCAGAGGCAGGGTGGGTGGAACAATGAGCAGTTCTTC	CASSPQRQGGWNNEQFF
NA	NA	TRBV9	TRBJ2-7	TGTGCCAGCAGCGTAGCGGTGCAGGGGAGATACGAGCAGTACTTC	CASSVAVQGRYEQYF
NA	NA	TRBV19	TRBJ2-2	TGTGCCAGTAGTATATTCGGTACGAACACCGGGGAGCTGTTTTTT	CASSIFGTNTGELFF
TRBD1	NA	TRBV29-1	TRBJ2-1	TGCAGCGTTGTGGGGGACAGAAACTACAATGAGCAGTTCTTC	CSVVGDRNYNEQFF
NA	NA	TRBV5-4	TRBJ2-7	TGTGCCAGCAGTCTGGACAGAAAAAGCTCCTACGAGCAGTACTTC	CASSLDRKSSYEQYF
NA	NA	TRBV30	TRBJ1-1	TGTGCCTGGACCTTTACAGGGTTGGGAACTGAAGCTTTCTTT	CAWTFTGLGTEAFF
NA	NA	TRBV5-1	TRBJ2-7	TGCGCCAGCAGCTTGCCTTCCAGGATTTCCCCCTACGAGCAGTACTTC	CASSLPSRISPYEQYF
TRBD2	NA	TRBV30	TRBJ2-5	TGTGCCTGGAGTGGGATAGCGGGGGGGCGAGAGACCCAGTACTTC	CAWSGIAGGRETQYF
NA	NA	TRBV4-3	TRBJ2-5	TGCGCCAGCAGCCAAGACCCGACTAGTGGGGTTGGGGAGACCCAGTACTTC	CASSQDPTSGVGETQYF
TRBD1	NA	TRBV7-6	TRBJ2-3	TGTGCCAGCAGCCGCCGGGACAGGAAGGCAGATACGCAGTATTTT	CASSRRDRKADTQYF
NA	NA	TRBV6-5	TRBJ2-3	TGTGCCACCTCAGTTAATACCCAGCGGTTGTATTTT	CATSVNTQRLYF
NA	NA	TRBV18	TRBJ1-2	TGTGCCAGCTCACCACCCCTGGGAGGGAACTATGGCTACACCTTC	CASSPPLGGNYGYTF
TRBD1	NA	TRBV28	TRBJ1-3	TGTGCCAGCAGAGGGGGCTTAAACACCATATATTTT	CASRGGLNTIYF
NA	few	TRBV2	TRBJ2-6	TGTGCCAAGAGACTCTCTGGGGCCAACGTCCTGACTTTC	CAKRLSGANVLTF
TRBD2	NA	TRBV5-1	TRBJ2-1	TGCGCCAGCAGCTTGGTAGCGGGTAGCGATGAGCAGTTCTTC	CASSLVAGSDEQFF
TRBD1	many	TRBV6-5	TRBJ1-1	TGTGCCAGCAGTTACGGGGACAGGGGGGCAAAAGCTTTCTTT	CASSYGDRGAKAFF
TRBD1	NA	TRBV6-5	TRBJ1-1	TGTGCCAGCAGTTCCTCTCACAGGGGTTGGACTGAAGCTTTCTTT	CASSSSHRGWTEAFF
NA	NA	TRBV4-1	TRBJ1-6	TGCGCCAGCAGCCAAGAACCCGTTAGGAGCTCCTATAATTCACCCCTCCACTTT	CASSQEPVRSSYNSPLHF
TRBD1	NA	TRBV28	TRBJ1-2	TGTGCCAGCAGTTTTAACCTACGACAGGGCGATAACTATGGCTACACCTTC	CASSFNLRQGDNYGYTF
NA	NA	TRBV28	TRBJ1-5	TGTGCCAGCAGCTACGAACTCCAGGGGATACAGCCCCAGCATTTT	CASSYELQGIQPQHF
NA	once	TRBV2	TRBJ2-3	TGTGCCAGCAGTGATCTAGCGCATGGTACGCAGTATTTT	CASSDLAHGTQYF
TRBD1	few	TRBV28	TRBJ1-2	TGTGCCACCGGGGACAGGGCCGGCTACACCTTC	CATGDRAGYTF
TRBD1	NA	TRBV6-5	TRBJ2-7	TGTGCCAGCAGCTTACACAGGGGTTCCTACGAGCAGTACTTC	CASSLHRGSYEQYF
TRBD2	NA	TRBV7-2	TRBJ2-2	TGTGCCAGCAGCACAGAGGGGACTAGCGGGGCCGGGGAGCTGTTTTTT	CASSTEGTSGAGELFF
TRBD1	NA	TRBV7-2	TRBJ1-6	TGTGCCAGCAGCAAGGACAGGGGCGATAATTCACCCCTCCACTTT	CASSKDRGDNSPLHF
NA	NA	TRBV12-5	TRBJ1-3	TGTGCTAGTGGTTTTAGCTCTGGAAACACCATATATTTT	CASGFSSGNTIYF
NA	NA	TRBV2	TRBJ1-2	TGTGCCAGCAGGGAAACCCCCCGGTCGGGTGGCTACACCTTC	CASRETPRSGGYTF
TRBD1	NA	TRBV28	TRBJ1-2	TGTGCCAGCAGTCGAGCAGGGGGTGGCAGCGGCGGCTACACCTTC	CASSRAGGGSGGYTF